This T cell receptor beta chain was profiled in a study of cytomegalovirus exposure and HLA in healthy donors. Researchers ran the PCR with 60 Vbeta and 13 Jbeta primers. Repertoires were generated with immunoSEQ multiplex PCR, while TCRdb's copy carries only in-frame clones and drops some. This table holds about 70,000 clones, roughly nine tenths found once. This CDR3 contains 15 residues. With V trimmed by 3 bases and J by 5 bases, 8 bases remained unmatched. Germline CDR1 is MDHEN and CDR2 is SYDVKM. The sequenced sample consisted of PBMCs. This TCR came from a woman aged 25 to 45 in good health and CMV-seropositive. The chain uses TRBV28 and TRBJ2-3; TRBD2 agrees at 7 bases. Here the CDR3 DNA reads TGTGCCAGCAGTTTGATGGCGGGAGTCAGAGATACGCAGTATTTT. Its translation is CASSLMAGVRDTQYF.